In this sample, the clone carrying this T cell receptor delta chain turned up a few times. The protein TCRdb gives is from a much larger clone and does not agree with this DNA's translation at residue 10, likely a read error; the protein shown here comes from the DNA. This entry belongs to a study of γδ T cells in repeated Plasmodium falciparum infection. About the research overall: Each infection was followed by sampling at 21 days, plus baseline and some pre-infection draws.

TCRdb made new clone calls on the multiplex PCR reads using CATT. The profile shows 75,000 to 95,000 delta-chain clones, roughly 0.98% of them singletons. Vgamma9/Vdelta2+ and Vdelta2-negative gammadelta T cells were flow-sorted from PBMC for bulk sequencing. This CDR3 is 14 amino acids long. The germline V gene has CDR1 TSWWSYY and CDR2 QGS. J lost 6 bases, V lost 4 bases, and 7 bases had no gene match. This receptor was identified in a pool of human donors (malaria-infected and uninfected, not separated). The sample taken for sequencing was gamma-delta T cells from blood. The chain has TRDV1 and TRDJ1; 8 bases are shared with TRDD3. The CDR3 sequence: CALGGLWGTNKLIF. The DNA for the CDR3 is TGTGCTCTTGGGGGACTCTGGGGGACTAATAAACTCATCTTT.